Below are 17 T cell receptor beta chains sequenced from a single sample in a study of cytomegalovirus exposure and HLA in healthy donors. Primers: 60 Vbeta forward and 13 Jbeta reverse. The table came from immunoSEQ multiplex PCR; TCRdb's copy has only in-frame clones and leaves some out. The specimen's table records 65,000 to 95,000 clones. The specimen sequenced was PBMCs. These receptors all stem from a man younger than 45 in good health and CMV-seronegative.

V gene TRBV5-1 combines with J gene TRBJ2-5; 11 nucleotides agree with TRBD1. The CDR3 is made up of 15 amino acids. CDR1 and CDR2 (germline): SGHRS, YFSETQ. V lost 4 bases to trimming and J lost 4 bases; unmatched junction nucleotides: 6. CDR3: CASSHGQGAPETQYF. The CDR3 DNA reads TGCGCCAGCAGCCACGGACAGGGGGCCCCAGAGACCCAGTACTTC.

The genes are TRBV20-1 and TRBJ1-2; D not resolved. The germline V gene encodes CDR1 DFQATT and CDR2 SNEGSKA (reference sequence). There are 11 residues in the CDR3. V gave up 4 bases and J gave up 8 bases, with 11 bases separating them. This chain's CDR3 is CSANPGYGYTF. For the CDR3, the DNA is TGCAGTGCTAACCCCGGGTACGGCTACACCTTC.

This CDR3 is CASSFRAGGMAEAFF. CDR3 in DNA: TGTGCCAGCAGTTTTAGGGCAGGGGGAATGGCTGAAGCTTTCTTT. V is TRBV27 and J is TRBJ1-1; TRBD1 agrees at 7 bases. Germline CDR1 and CDR2: MNHEY and SMNVEV (reference sequence). The CDR3 consists of 15 residues. V was clipped by 3 bases and J by 6 bases; unmatched bases: 10.

V is TRBV2 and J is TRBJ1-5; 7 positions agree with TRBD1. This CDR3 has 13 amino acids. The V gene's germline CDR1 is SNHLY and CDR2 FYNNEI. J lost 5 bases, V lost 6 bases, and 4 bases had no gene match. The CDR3 DNA reads TGTGCCAGCAGAGGACAGGCGGATCAGCCCCAGCATTTT. It encodes CASRGQADQPQHF.

The chain combines TRBV5-4 with TRBJ2-5; 9 nucleotides match TRBD1. The germline V gene has CDR1 SGHNT and CDR2 YYREEE (reference sequence). The J segment lost 4 bases and the V segment lost 1 base, leaving 5 bases of the junction unmatched. This CDR3 comprises 15 residues. The CDR3 protein is CASSLTGQGTETQYF. In nucleotides, the CDR3 is TGTGCCAGCAGCTTGACCGGACAGGGGACAGAGACCCAGTACTTC.

The chain couples TRBV5-1 to TRBJ2-1; 8 positions agree with TRBD2. Germline values: CDR1 SGHRS, CDR2 YFSETQ. The CDR3 is 14 residues long. Trimming at V came to 0 bases and at J to 6 bases, leaving 2 bases not matched to a gene. The CDR3 region has the DNA TGCGCCAGCAGCTTGGGCGGGGGGCGCAATGAGCAGTTCTTC. This codes for CASSLGGGRNEQFF.

This chain links TRBV5-6 with TRBJ1-2, with a tentative D call TRBD1 (6 bases). Germline V gives CDR1 SGHDT, CDR2 YYEEEE. Trimming removed 5 bases at V and 4 bases at J, with 21 bases between. The CDR3 runs 16 residues. The CDR3 spells CASRRLGGGTSYGYTF. DNA for the CDR3: TGTGCCAGCAGGAGGTTGGGAGGGGGGACCTCCTATGGCTACACCTTC.

The chain is built from TRBV7-9 and TRBJ1-4; 9 bases fit TRBD1. Germline V gene lookup returns CDR1 SEHNR and CDR2 FQNEAQ (reference sequence). The V and J ends lost 3 bases and 7 bases, in that order; junction bases with no gene match: 12. CDR3 length: 17 amino acids. The CDR3 sequence is CASSFSGQGAFGEKLFF. In nucleotides, the CDR3 is TGTGCCAGCAGCTTCTCGGGACAGGGCGCCTTTGGTGAAAAACTGTTTTTT.

V usage is TRBV7-2 and J usage is TRBJ2-2, with D possibly being TRBD1 (5 bases). Germline CDR1 reads SGHTA; CDR2 reads FQGNSA. The ends were cut back, 1 base at V and 6 bases at J, with 12 bases in the middle. This CDR3 is built from 15 residues. In DNA form, the CDR3 reads TGTGCCAGCAGCTTAGTTGGGGCCGTAGCCGGGGAGCTGTTTTTT. Protein: CASSLVGAVAGELFF.

The chain couples TRBV5-6 to TRBJ2-7; the match to TRBD1 covers 10 bases. V trimming: 2 bases; J trimming: 4 bases; junction bases outside the gene matches: 6. This CDR3 is built from 15 residues. Germline CDR1 SGHDT, CDR2 YYEEEE. CDR3 bases: TGTGCCAGCAGCTTCGATGGGGACAGGGGTTACGAGCAGTACTTC. Its protein is CASSFDGDRGYEQYF.

The rearrangement uses TRBV4-1 and TRBJ1-2; tentative D call: TRBD1 (5 bases). The germline V gene encodes CDR1 MGHRA and CDR2 YSYEKL. V lost 1 base and J lost 4, with 10 bases in between. The CDR3 length is 14 residues. The CDR3 loop reads CASSQVTGAYGYTF. The CDR3 nucleotides are TGCGCCAGCAGCCAAGTAACTGGGGCCTATGGCTACACCTTC.

The chain is built from TRBV7-9 and TRBJ2-1; a weak D match, TRBD2 (6 bases). CDR3 size: 18 residues. Trimming took off 3 bases at V and 8 bases at J, with 26 bases between the two ends. CDR1 is SEHNR and CDR2 is FQNEAQ in the germline V gene (reference sequence). The CDR3 DNA is TGTGCCAGCAGCTTTCACAACTGGGCGTGGGAGGTTGGTGATGAGCAGTTCTTC. It encodes CASSFHNWAWEVGDEQFF.

The V call is TRBV5-6, the J call TRBJ2-1; 10 nucleotides agree with TRBD2. The V gene's germline CDR1 is SGHDT and CDR2 YYEEEE. V trimming: 4 bases; J trimming: 4 bases; junction bases outside the gene matches: 5. CDR3 length equals 15 residues. This CDR3 reads CASSRGLAEYNEQFF. The CDR3 DNA sequence: TGTGCCAGCAGCCGAGGACTAGCGGAATACAATGAGCAGTTCTTC.

The chain uses TRBV4-3 and TRBJ2-7; 10 positions agree with TRBD1. The CDR3 has 16 residues. Per the germline V gene, CDR1 is LGHNA and CDR2 is YSLEER. J lost 4 bases, V lost 5 bases, and 11 bases had no gene match. The CDR3 bases are TGCGCCAGCAGCAAATCCCCGGGACAGGGGATGTACGAGCAGTACTTC. Translating it yields CASSKSPGQGMYEQYF.

This chain joins TRBV6-5 and TRBJ1-1, with TRBD1 as a possible D gene (6 bases). V dropped 6 bases and J dropped 0 bases, with 11 bases sitting between them. The CDR3 covers 14 residues. The V gene's germline CDR1 is MNHEY and CDR2 SVGAGI. The CDR3 nucleotides are TGTGCCAGCAGGGACAGAATCATGAACACTGAAGCTTTCTTT. As protein: CASRDRIMNTEAFF.

The gene calls are TRBV18 and TRBJ1-3, with D maybe TRBD1 (5 bases). Germline CDR1 and CDR2: KGHSH and LQKENI. V shed 3 bases and J shed 0 bases, with 12 bases lying between them. The CDR3 is made up of 16 amino acids. CDR3: CASSPTASLSGNTIYF. CDR3 sequence (DNA): TGTGCCAGCTCACCGACAGCGAGCCTCTCTGGAAACACCATATATTTT.

The CDR3 DNA reads as TGCGCCAGCAGCCCGACAGGGATGACCGGGGAGCTGTTTTTT. This gives the protein CASSPTGMTGELFF. The gene calls are TRBV5-1 and TRBJ2-2; 7 bases are shared with TRBD1. CDR3 length equals 14 residues. Germline-derived CDR1 and CDR2 are SGHRS and YFSETQ. V lost 4 bases and J lost 5; bases outside the gene matches: 5.